The 29 T cell receptor beta chains reported below all come from one sample, sequenced in a study of brain T cells in children with intractable seizures. The method was immunoSEQ multiplex PCR; TCRdb's version includes in-frame clones alone and lacks a portion of them. This table has roughly 120,000 clones, around 94% appearing once. The specimen was peripheral blood, collected at surgery. The receptors here all came from a boy under three years old with hemimegalencephaly and intractable seizures.

This clone has a single count. V is TRBV10-2 and J is TRBJ1-5; D possibly corresponds to TRBD1 (6 bases). The V end was cut by 5 bases, the J end by 2 bases, with 7 bases between. Per germline, CDR1 WSHSY and CDR2 SAAADI. The CDR3 totals 13 residues. For the CDR3, the DNA is TGCGCCAGCAGTCCAGGGGGCAATCAGCCCCAGCATTTT. Its translation: CASSPGGNQPQHF.

The chain uses TRBV19 and TRBJ2-1, with D possibly TRBD1 on 6 matching bases. CDR1 is LNHDA and CDR2 is SQIVND in the germline V gene (reference sequence). The CDR3 sequence is 13 residues long. V lost 6 bases and J 7 bases, leaving 13 bases between the germline ends. The CDR3 here is CASRDSFWNEQFF. The CDR3 DNA reads TGTGCCAGTAGGGACAGTTTCTGGAATGAGCAGTTCTTC. The full variable domain, completed using reference TRBV19 and TRBJ2-1, is DGGITQSPKYLFRKEGQNVTLSCEQNLNHDAMYWYRQDPGQGLRLIYYSQIVNDFQKGDIAEGYSVSREKKESFPLTVTSAQKNPTAFYLCASRDSFWNEQFFGPGTRLTVL.

This chain joins TRBV6-2 or TRBV6-3 and TRBJ2-7; 10 bases match TRBD1. Germline lookup yields CDR1 MNHEY and CDR2 SVGEGT. CDR3 size: 15 residues. Trimming took 0 bases from V and 3 from J; bases not matched to a gene: 2. The DNA of the CDR3 is TGTGCCAGCAGTTACTCGGGACAGGGGTACTACGAGCAGTACTTC. The encoded protein is CASSYSGQGYYEQYF.

This clone appeared a single time. The same CDR3 arises from other DNA sequences in this sample as well. The chain carries TRBV4-3 and TRBJ2-7, with 11 bases aligning to TRBD2. CDR3 length: 14 amino acids. V lost 1 base, J lost 4 bases, and 0 bases stayed unmatched. Per the germline V gene, CDR1 is LGHNA and CDR2 is YSLEER. CDR3 DNA sequence: TGCGCCAGCAGCCAAGGGACTAGCGGGTACGAGCAGTACTTC. Translated: CASSQGTSGYEQYF.

This sequence joins TRBV18 and TRBJ2-3; perhaps TRBD1 as D (6 bases). Germline assignment: CDR1 KGHSH and CDR2 LQKENI. Trimming took off 3 bases at V and 2 bases at J, with 15 bases between the two ends. The CDR3 covers 16 residues. CDR3: CASSPLQGKFTDTQYF. The DNA of the CDR3 is TGTGCCAGCTCACCCCTACAGGGAAAGTTCACAGATACGCAGTATTTT. The full variable domain, rest sourced from reference TRBV18 and TRBJ2-3, is NAGVMQNPRHLVRRRGQEARLRCSPMKGHSHVYWYRQLPEEGLKFMVYLQKENIIDESGMPKERFSAEFPKEGPSILRIQQVVRGDSAAYFCASSPLQGKFTDTQYFGPGTRLTVL.

This chain links TRBV9 with TRBJ2-2; possibly TRBD1 for D (5 bases). The V and J ends lost 1 base and 2 bases respectively, with 12 bases between them. The length of the CDR3 is 16 residues. Germline V gives CDR1 SGDLS, CDR2 YYNGEE. For the CDR3, the DNA is TGTGCCAGCAGCGTATGGGGCAGGCCTAACACCGGGGAGCTGTTTTTT. Its protein is CASSVWGRPNTGELFF.

The chain employs TRBV5-5 and TRBJ2-1; no clear D. Germline V CDR1 and CDR2: SGHKS, YYEKEE (reference sequence). The CDR3 extends over 14 amino acids. V was pared by 4 bases and J by 4 bases, with 12 bases between. DNA for the CDR3: TGTGCCAGCAGCCTTGATTGGTTATACAATGAGCAGTTCTTC. Translated: CASSLDWLYNEQFF.

The chain couples TRBV19 to TRBJ2-1; weak D call: TRBD2 (6 bases). V gave up 10 bases and J gave up 6 bases, with 22 bases separating them. The CDR3 is made up of 15 amino acids. Per germline, CDR1 LNHDA and CDR2 SQIVND (reference sequence). The CDR3 is CATLLGGDPGNEQFF. DNA of the CDR3: TGTGCCACTCTACTGGGGGGTGACCCTGGCAATGAGCAGTTCTTC.

J is TRBJ1-6 and V is TRBV21-1; the D call TRBD1 from the table was never checked on the DNA. TRBV21-1 is recorded as a pseudogene. CDR3 length equals 16 residues. The CDR3 here is CASSKRENRGNSPLHF. The CDR3 bases are TGTGCCAGCAGCAAAAGGGAGAACAGGGGTAATTCACCCCTCCACTTT.

V and J are TRBV7-8 and TRBJ2-7; D not certain. This CDR3 has 12 residues. The V end lost 5 bases, the J end lost 4 bases, and 9 bases lay between the germline ends. The V gene's germline CDR1 is SGHVS and CDR2 FQNEAQ. CDR3 sequence reads: CASSPDLYEQYF. CDR3 in DNA: TGTGCCAGCAGCCCAGACTTGTACGAGCAGTACTTC.

This rearrangement joins TRBV28 to TRBJ1-2; TRBD1 matches at 9 bases. Germline V lookup: CDR1 MDHEN, CDR2 SYDVKM. There are 15 residues in the CDR3. The V gene end was trimmed by 3 bases and the J gene end by 4 bases; junction bases not matched to a gene: 6. As DNA, the CDR3 is TGTGCCAGCAGTTTCACCCGACAGGGGGGCTATGGCTACACCTTC. It encodes CASSFTRQGGYGYTF.

The V call is TRBV11-3, the J call TRBJ2-1, with 9 positions matching TRBD2. Germline V gene data show CDR1 as SGHNT and CDR2 as YENEEA. The J segment lost 5 bases and the V segment lost 1 base, leaving 3 bases of the junction unmatched. CDR3 length: 15 amino acids. The CDR3 is CASSLAGTSNNEQFF. The CDR3 coding sequence is TGTGCCAGCAGCTTAGCCGGGACTAGCAACAATGAGCAGTTCTTC.

This chain links TRBV5-4 with TRBJ2-1; 12 bases match TRBD2. This CDR3 contains 20 residues. After removal of 4 bases from V and 10 bases from J, the junction contained 24 bases not matched to a gene. Germline lookup yields CDR1 SGHNT and CDR2 YYREEE (reference sequence). In DNA, the CDR3 is TGTGCCAGCAGCCCCTCCGGGAAGGGGGCAGGACTAGCGGGGACCGAGGAGCAGTTCTTC. This translates into CASSPSGKGAGLAGTEEQFF. Looking up the rest from reference TRBV5-4 and TRBJ2-1 gives the full variable domain: ETGVTQSPTHLIKTRGQQVTLRCSSQSGHNTVSWYQQALGQGPQFIFQYYREEENGRGNFPPRFSGLQFPNYSSELNVNALELDDSALYLCASSPSGKGAGLAGTEEQFFGPGTRLTVL.

The rearrangement uses TRBV9 and TRBJ1-6, with 8 bases matching TRBD1. V gave up 3 bases and J gave up 6 bases; unmatched junction bases: 2. Germline CDR1 SGDLS, CDR2 YYNGEE. The CDR3 is made up of 14 amino acids. The CDR3 nucleotides are TGTGCCAGCAGCGAAACAGGGGGTAATTCACCCCTCCACTTT. This codes for CASSETGGNSPLHF.

The V gene is TRBV19, the J gene TRBJ1-1; the D gene is possibly TRBD1 (5 bases). V lost 3 bases and J lost 4, with 15 bases in between. The CDR3 is made up of 15 amino acids. Germline CDR1 LNHDA, CDR2 SQIVND (reference sequence). CDR3 loop: CASSIMPSGITEAFF. CDR3 coding DNA: TGTGCCAGTAGTATTATGCCGTCAGGGATCACTGAAGCTTTCTTT. The full variable domain, completed using reference TRBV19 and TRBJ1-1, is DGGITQSPKYLFRKEGQNVTLSCEQNLNHDAMYWYRQDPGQGLRLIYYSQIVNDFQKGDIAEGYSVSREKKESFPLTVTSAQKNPTAFYLCASSIMPSGITEAFFGQGTRLTVV.

The chain is built from TRBV27 and TRBJ2-1; 10 bases align to TRBD2. CDR3 size: 14 residues. Trimming cost V 3 bases and J 8 bases; bases outside gene matches: 4. Germline CDR1 MNHEY, CDR2 SMNVEV (reference sequence). The CDR3 coding sequence is TGTGCCAGCAGTTTGCTAGCGGGAGCCGATGAGCAGTTCTTC. Translating gives CASSLLAGADEQFF.

The gene calls are TRBV3-1 (or the pseudogene TRBV3-2) and TRBJ2-2; no reliable D call. Germline V gene lookup returns CDR1 LGHDT and CDR2 YNNKEL (reference sequence). V dropped 1 base and J dropped 4 bases, with 4 bases sitting between them. The CDR3 is made up of 13 amino acids. CDR3 sequence (DNA): TGTGCCAGCAGCCAAGTTTTCACCGGGGAGCTGTTTTTT. This translates into CASSQVFTGELFF.

This clone was counted once. The chain is built from TRBV4-2 and TRBJ2-7; maybe TRBD2 (5 bases). CDR1 and CDR2 (germline): LGHNA, YNFKEQ. CDR3 length equals 16 residues. The V end was cut by 0 bases, the J end by 5 bases, with 17 bases between. The CDR3 loop reads CASSQDMDRGEDEQYF. As DNA, the CDR3 is TGTGCCAGCAGCCAAGATATGGATCGGGGTGAGGACGAGCAGTACTTC.

This rearrangement joins TRBV10-3 to TRBJ1-5; D possibly corresponds to TRBD1 (5 bases). V dropped 0 bases and J dropped 1 base, with 16 bases sitting between them. Looked up from germline, CDR1 is ENHRY and CDR2 is SYGVKD. The CDR3 loop spans 18 amino acids. The chain's CDR3 is CAISESSGLTDSNQPQHF. The CDR3 DNA follows: TGTGCCATCAGTGAGTCTTCGGGGTTGACAGACAGCAATCAGCCCCAGCATTTT.

This chain uses TRBV24-1 with TRBJ2-1; D is unresolved. The germline V gene encodes CDR1 KGHDR and CDR2 SFDVKD. Between the trimmed V and J ends, which lost 4 bases and 2 bases, there was a span of 8 bases. The CDR3 has 14 amino acids. The DNA of the CDR3 is TGTGCCACCAGTGAGTCCTCGCCCTACAATGAGCAGTTCTTC. Protein: CATSESSPYNEQFF.

The genes are TRBV2 and TRBJ2-4, with D perhaps assigned TRBD1 or TRBD2 (5 bases each). Looked up from germline, CDR1 is SNHLY and CDR2 is FYNNEI. Trimming left V 7 bases short and J 5 bases short, with 12 bases between. The CDR3 sequence is 13 residues long. The CDR3 bases are TGTGCCAGCAACTATTTGGGGGAAAACATTCAGTACTTC. Its protein is CASNYLGENIQYF.

The genes are TRBV27 and TRBJ2-7, with D possibly being TRBD1 (6 bases). The V end lost 4 bases, the J end lost 6 bases, and 13 bases lay between the germline ends. CDR3 length: 13 residues. Per germline, CDR1 MNHEY and CDR2 SMNVEV (reference sequence). The CDR3 DNA reads TGTGCCAGCAGTTCTTTTCTAGGGGGCGAGCAGTACTTC. Residues: CASSSFLGGEQYF.

The rearrangement links TRBV19 to TRBJ2-1, with D maybe TRBD2 (6 bases). This CDR3 spans 15 amino acids. Trimming shortened V by 3 bases and J by 0 bases, and 9 bases separated the two germline ends. Germline-derived CDR1 and CDR2 are LNHDA and SQIVND (reference sequence). As DNA, the CDR3 is TGTGCCAGTAGTATCTCTAGCGCCTCCTACAATGAGCAGTTCTTC. Translating gives CASSISSASYNEQFF.

This rearrangement joins TRBV28 to TRBJ2-2; D unresolved. CDR3 length: 13 residues. CDR1 and CDR2 from the germline V gene are MDHEN and SYDVKM. The V end lost 2 bases, the J end lost 4 bases, and 5 bases lay between the germline ends. Here the CDR3 DNA reads TGTGCCAGCAGTTTAGAGCCCACCGGGGAGCTGTTTTTT. Its translation: CASSLEPTGELFF.

The rearrangement uses TRBV28 and TRBJ2-1, with TRBD2 matching over 8 bases. This CDR3 contains 16 residues. Trimming took 2 bases from V and 8 from J; bases not matched to a gene: 11. Germline V gene lookup returns CDR1 MDHEN and CDR2 SYDVKM. The chain's CDR3 is CASSLGGLAGVHEQFF. The CDR3 DNA reads as TGTGCCAGCAGTTTAGGCGGACTAGCAGGGGTACATGAGCAGTTCTTC.

The rearrangement joins TRBV2 to TRBJ1-2; 8 nucleotides agree with TRBD1. The CDR3 totals 13 residues. V shed 4 bases and J 2 bases; nucleotides not matched to a gene: 0. CDR1 is SNHLY and CDR2 is FYNNEI in the germline V gene. CDR3 sequence: CASSGQGNYGYTF. The CDR3 DNA reads TGTGCCAGCAGTGGACAGGGGAACTATGGCTACACCTTC. Supplemented by reference TRBV2 and TRBJ1-2, the full variable domain reads EPEVTQTPSHQVTQMGQEVILRCVPISNHLYFYWYRQILGQKVEFLVSFYNNEISEKSEIFDDQFSVERPDGSNFTLKIRSTKLEDSAMYFCASSGQGNYGYTFGSGTRLTVV.

V gene TRBV6-4 combines with J gene TRBJ2-3; possible D gene TRBD2, 6 bases. This CDR3 comprises 18 residues. Between the trimmed V and J ends, which lost 1 base and 4 bases, there was a span of 21 bases. CDR1 and CDR2 (germline): MRHNA, SNTAGT. CDR3 amino acids: CASSDYTWAPPGADTQYF. DNA for the CDR3: TGTGCCAGCAGTGACTATACTTGGGCACCTCCGGGGGCAGATACGCAGTATTTT.

This clone occurred a few times. CDR3 DNA sequence: TGTGCCAGCTCGGGACTAGCGGTGACAGATACGCAGTATTTT. Translation: CASSGLAVTDTQYF. The genes are TRBV6-5 and TRBJ2-3; 11 positions match TRBD2. CDR1 MNHEY and CDR2 SVGAGI come from the germline V gene. The CDR3 is 14 residues long. V lost 8 bases, J lost 3 bases, and 4 bases stayed unmatched.

The chain has TRBV6-5 and TRBJ2-4, with D perhaps matching TRBD2 (6 bases). This CDR3 spans 15 amino acids. The V gene's germline CDR1 is MNHEY and CDR2 SVGAGI. The V end lost 0 bases, the J end lost 8 bases, and 14 bases lay between the germline ends. The CDR3 DNA follows: TGTGCCAGCAGTTACTCGCCCGGGAGTCCGGACATTCAGTACTTC. Amino acids: CASSYSPGSPDIQYF.